A single T cell receptor beta chain is shown here with its context. This sample stems from a study of OX40 agonist ivuxolimab in advanced cancers. About the study: Ivuxolimab, an agonistic anti-OX40 (CD134) antibody, was given to patients. The dose of intravenous ivuxolimab that patients received every 2 weeks ranged from 0.01 to 10 mg/kg. Prior checkpoint blockade (anti-PD-1, anti-PD-L1 or anti-CTLA-4) was permitted; under 50% had it. The study reported partial responses in three patients: one hepatocellular carcinoma, two cutaneous melanoma.

Assay used: immunoSEQ multiplex PCR; TCRdb lists only in-frame clones, some missing. The data hold about 40,000 clones, with 75% to 90% observed a single time. V lost 10 bases and J 12 bases, leaving 24 bases between the germline ends. The CDR3 loop spans 13 amino acids. Germline CDR1 reads WNHNN; CDR2 reads SYGVQD (reference sequence). Sequenced here: CD4+ or CD8+ T cells sorted from blood, sampled in a trial of the OX40 agonist ivuxolimab. The clonotype was recovered from an adult with an advanced solid tumor such as melanoma, head and neck, liver or kidney cancer. This sequence joins TRBV10-1 and TRBJ1-2; tentative D call: TRBD1 (5 bases). The CDR3 DNA sequence: TGCGCCACCAAGACCACAGGACTTCACTCTAACACCTTC. Protein: CATKTTGLHSNTF.